This TCR beta chain was sequenced in a study of OX40 agonist ivuxolimab in advanced cancers. About the research overall: The group had a mean age of about 60 years, ranged from about 20 to 79, and was 80% to 90% male. Three patients responded partially, comprising one with hepatocellular carcinoma and two with cutaneous melanoma.

Study-wide results and caveats: There were, on average, more expanded clones in CD8+ T cells than in CD4+. Not determined was the antigen specificity of the expanded peripheral T cells.

With respect to this clone: Its antigen is undetermined.

Data came from immunoSEQ multiplex PCR; TCRdb stores just in-frame clones and leaves some out. The sample has about 61,000 clones; about nine tenths are singletons. The TCR comes from an adult with an advanced solid tumor such as melanoma, head and neck, liver or kidney cancer. The sequenced sample was CD4+ or CD8+ T cells sorted from blood, obtained in a trial of the OX40 agonist ivuxolimab.

In DNA, the CDR3 is TGTGCCAGCAGCCAAGTACCGGGCGACGAGCAGTACTTC. Translation gives CASSQVPGDEQYF. V and J are TRBV4-2 and TRBJ2-7; D unresolved. Trimming removed 1 base from V and 5 bases from J, with 9 bases in between. This CDR3 comprises 13 residues. Germline assignment: CDR1 LGHNA and CDR2 YNFKEQ.